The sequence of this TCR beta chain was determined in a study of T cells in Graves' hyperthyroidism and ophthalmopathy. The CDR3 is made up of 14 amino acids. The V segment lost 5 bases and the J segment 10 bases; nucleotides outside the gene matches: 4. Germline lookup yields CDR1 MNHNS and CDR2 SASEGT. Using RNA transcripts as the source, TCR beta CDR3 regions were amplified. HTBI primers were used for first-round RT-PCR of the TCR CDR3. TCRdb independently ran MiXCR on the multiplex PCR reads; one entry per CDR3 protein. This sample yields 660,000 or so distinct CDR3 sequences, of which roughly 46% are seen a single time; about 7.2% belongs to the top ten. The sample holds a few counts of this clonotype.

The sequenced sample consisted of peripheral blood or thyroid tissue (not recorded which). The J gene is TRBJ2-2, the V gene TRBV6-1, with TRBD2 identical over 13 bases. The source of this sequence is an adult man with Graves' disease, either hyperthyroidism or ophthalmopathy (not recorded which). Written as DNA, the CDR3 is TGTGCCAGCAGTCCGGGACTAGCGGGGCCGGAGCTGTTTTTT. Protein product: CASSPGLAGPELFF.